Listed below are T cell receptor beta chains from one sample, sequenced in a study of T cells in Graves' hyperthyroidism and ophthalmopathy. TCRdb passed the multiplex PCR reads through MiXCR, listing each CDR3 protein once. The top ten hold approximately 50% of the sample, which has hundreds of thousands of distinct CDR3 sequences, around 20% seen once. Sample: blood. These receptors were collected from a middle-aged man with Graves' ophthalmopathy. CDR3s include the opening cysteine and the closing phenylalanine or tryptophan. The order of the fields is D gene, J gene, V gene, clone size, CDR3 DNA, CDR3 protein. D genes are given only for firm matches. Size values are once, few and many counts, or a class for expanded clones, and some rows have none.

>TRBD2|TRBJ2-3|TRBV12-3/TRBV12-4|many
TGTGCCAGCAGTTTAACTGGCGGGAGTAGCACAGATACGCAGTATTTT
CASSLTGGSSTDTQYF
>NA|TRBJ1-1|TRBV7-8|NA
TGTGCCAGCAGCTTAATCCCGGGGGCGTCGGGGACTGAAGCTTTCTTT
CASSLIPGASGTEAFF
>NA|TRBJ2-7|TRBV5-6|NA
TGTGCCAGCAGCTTGGGGGGGACAACTCACGAGCAGTACTTC
CASSLGGTTHEQYF
>NA|TRBJ1-1|TRBV30|many
TGTGCCTGGAGTGTAACGGGGATAAGGACTGAAGCTTTCTTT
CAWSVTGIRTEAFF
>NA|TRBJ2-3|TRBV5-1|few
TGCGCCAGCAGAAGGGACCTTAGCACAGATACGCAGTATTTT
CASRRDLSTDTQYF
>TRBD1|TRBJ1-2|TRBV20-1|few
TGCAGTGCTAAGGACAGGCGGGGTGGCTACACCTTC
CSAKDRRGGYTF
>NA|TRBJ2-3|TRBV10-2|NA
TGCGCCAGCAGTGAATCCGGCGGGACAGATTTAGATACGCAGTATTTT
CASSESGGTDLDTQYF
>NA|TRBJ2-1|TRBV5-1|NA
TGCGCCAGCAGCTTGGGTGGTCCCACCCATGAGCAGTTCTTC
CASSLGGPTHEQFF
>NA|TRBJ2-3|TRBV6-2/TRBV6-3|few
TGTGCCAGCAGTAGTCTAAGGCGAGGGGGCACAGATACGCAGTATTTT
CASSSLRRGGTDTQYF
>TRBD2|TRBJ2-7|TRBV12-3/TRBV12-4|many
TGTGCCAGCAGTGCGGGGGGCTCCTACGAGCAGTACTTC
CASSAGGSYEQYF
>NA|TRBJ2-7|TRBV11-2|NA
TGTGCCAGCAGCTGGGACGGGCACGAGCAGTACTTC
CASSWDGHEQYF
>TRBD1|TRBJ1-2|TRBV29-1|NA
TGCAGCGTTTCTTCCGGGACAGGCTGGGGCTACACCTTC
CSVSSGTGWGYTF
>TRBD1|TRBJ1-2|TRBV2|many
TGTGCCAGCAGTGTCTCTGGCAGGGGGTATGGCTACACCTTC
CASSVSGRGYGYTF
>TRBD2|TRBJ2-7|TRBV11-2|many
TGTGCCAGCAGATTGGGACTAGCGAGCGACGAGCAGTACTTC
CASRLGLASDEQYF
>TRBD2|TRBJ2-7|TRBV7-2|few
TGTGCCAGCAGCTTAGATTCCCCCAGCGGGGGGGACGAGCAGTACTTC
CASSLDSPSGGDEQYF
>TRBD1|TRBJ2-7|TRBV7-2|many
TGTGCCAGCAGCTTAGATGCAGGGGGCGCTTTATCCGGCGAGCAGTACTTC
CASSLDAGGALSGEQYF
>NA|TRBJ1-1|TRBV11-1|once
TGTGCCAGCACCCCGGGACTCCCCACTGAAGCTTTCTTT
CASTPGLPTEAFF
>TRBD2|TRBJ2-1|TRBV7-7|many
TGTGCTAGCAGTGAGAGCGGGGGGGCCTCTGAGCAGTTCTTC
CASSESGGASEQFF
>NA|TRBJ1-1|TRBV7-2|few
TGTGCCAGCAGCTTAATGTGGGGGCGGCGGAACACTGAAGCTTTCTTT
CASSLMWGRRNTEAFF
>NA|TRBJ1-5|TRBV9|NA
TGTGCCAGCAGCGTTTCAGGGCATCAGCCCCAGCATTTT
CASSVSGHQPQHF